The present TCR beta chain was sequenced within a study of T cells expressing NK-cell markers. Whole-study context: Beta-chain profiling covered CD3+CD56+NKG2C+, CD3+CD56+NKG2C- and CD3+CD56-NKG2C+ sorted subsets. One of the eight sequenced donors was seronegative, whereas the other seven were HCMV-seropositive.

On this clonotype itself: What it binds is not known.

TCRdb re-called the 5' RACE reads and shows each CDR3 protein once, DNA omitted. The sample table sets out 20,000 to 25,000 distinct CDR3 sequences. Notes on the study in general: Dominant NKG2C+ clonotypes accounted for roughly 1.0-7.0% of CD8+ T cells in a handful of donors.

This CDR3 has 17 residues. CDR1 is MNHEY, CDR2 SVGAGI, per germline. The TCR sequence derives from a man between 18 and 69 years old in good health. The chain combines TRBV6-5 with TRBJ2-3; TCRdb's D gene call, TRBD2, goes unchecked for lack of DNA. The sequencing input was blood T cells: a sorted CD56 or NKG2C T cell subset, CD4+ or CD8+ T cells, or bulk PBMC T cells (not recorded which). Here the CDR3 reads CASSSDRAGGPSDTQYF.